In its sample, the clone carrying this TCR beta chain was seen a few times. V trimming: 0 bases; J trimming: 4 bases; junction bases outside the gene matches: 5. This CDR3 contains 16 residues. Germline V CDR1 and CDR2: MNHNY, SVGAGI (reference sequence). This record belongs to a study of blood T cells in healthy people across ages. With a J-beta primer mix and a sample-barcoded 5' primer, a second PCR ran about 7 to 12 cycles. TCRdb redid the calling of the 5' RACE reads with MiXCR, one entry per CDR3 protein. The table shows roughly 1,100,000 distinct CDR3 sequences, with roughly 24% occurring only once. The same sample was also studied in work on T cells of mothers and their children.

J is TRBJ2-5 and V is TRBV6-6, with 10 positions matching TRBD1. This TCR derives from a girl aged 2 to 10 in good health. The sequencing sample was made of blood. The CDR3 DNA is TGTGCCAGCAGTTACTCCGGGACAGGGGCGCCAGAGACCCAGTACTTC. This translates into CASSYSGTGAPETQYF.